This T cell receptor (beta chain) was profiled in a study of T cells of healthy individuals. This CDR3 is 15 amino acids long. Looked up from germline, CDR1 is SGHKS and CDR2 is YYEKEE (reference sequence). Trimming left V 4 bases short and J 0 bases short, with 13 bases between. TCRdb passed the 5' RACE reads through MiXCR, listing each CDR3 protein once. This repertoire shows tens of thousands of distinct CDR3 sequences, around 15% found once; its top ten account for about 4.3%. This clonotype was seen repeatedly, ten times or more. The source of this sequence is a human donor in good health. V and J are TRBV5-5 and TRBJ1-1; D ambiguous. The CDR3 DNA sequence: TGTGCCAGCAGCCTTACGACAAACCTGAACACTGAAGCTTTCTTT. This translates into CASSLTTNLNTEAFF.